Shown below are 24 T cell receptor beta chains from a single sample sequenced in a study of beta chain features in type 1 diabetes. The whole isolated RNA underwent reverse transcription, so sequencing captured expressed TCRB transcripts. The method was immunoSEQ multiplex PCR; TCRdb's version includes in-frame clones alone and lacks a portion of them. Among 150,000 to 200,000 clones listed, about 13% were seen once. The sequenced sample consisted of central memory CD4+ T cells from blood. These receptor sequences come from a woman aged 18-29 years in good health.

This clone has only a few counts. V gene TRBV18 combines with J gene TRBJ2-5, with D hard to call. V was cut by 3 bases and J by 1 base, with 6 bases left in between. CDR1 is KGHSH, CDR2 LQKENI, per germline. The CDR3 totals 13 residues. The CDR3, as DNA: TGTGCCAGCTCACCGGCGGTCCAAGAGACCCAGTACTTC. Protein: CASSPAVQETQYF.

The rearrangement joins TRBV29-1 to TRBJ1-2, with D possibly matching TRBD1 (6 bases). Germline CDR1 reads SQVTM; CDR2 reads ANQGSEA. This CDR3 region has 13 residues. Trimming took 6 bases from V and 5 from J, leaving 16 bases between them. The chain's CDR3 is CSVSQGPSYGYTF. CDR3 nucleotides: TGCAGCGTGTCACAGGGACCCTCGTATGGCTACACCTTC.

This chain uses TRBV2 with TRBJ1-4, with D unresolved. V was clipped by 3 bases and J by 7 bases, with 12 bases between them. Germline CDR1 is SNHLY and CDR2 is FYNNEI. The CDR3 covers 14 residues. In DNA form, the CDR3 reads TGTGCCAGCAGTGAGGAGGGTTGGAGTGAAAAACTGTTTTTT. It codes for CASSEEGWSEKLFF. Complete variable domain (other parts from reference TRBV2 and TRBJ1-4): EPEVTQTPSHQVTQMGQEVILRCVPISNHLYFYWYRQILGQKVEFLVSFYNNEISEKSEIFDDQFSVERPDGSNFTLKIRSTKLEDSAMYFCASSEEGWSEKLFFGSGTQLSVL.

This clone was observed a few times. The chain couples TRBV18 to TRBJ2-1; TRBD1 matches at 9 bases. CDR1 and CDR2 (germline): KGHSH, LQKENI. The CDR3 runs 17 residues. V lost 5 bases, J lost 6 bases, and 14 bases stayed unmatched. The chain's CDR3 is CASSRYSGGQGTNEQFF. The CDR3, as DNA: TGTGCCAGCTCAAGATATTCGGGAGGACAGGGGACCAATGAGCAGTTCTTC.

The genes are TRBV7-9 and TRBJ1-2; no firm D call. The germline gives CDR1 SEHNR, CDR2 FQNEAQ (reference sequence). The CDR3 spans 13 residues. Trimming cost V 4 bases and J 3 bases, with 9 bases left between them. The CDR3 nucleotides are TGTGCCAGCAGCTCCGGGTTCTACTATGGCTACACCTTC. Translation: CASSSGFYYGYTF.

CDR3 residues: CASSLVTSGRPDTQYF. The CDR3 nucleotides read TGTGCCAGCAGCTTAGTTACCAGCGGGAGGCCGGATACGCAGTATTTT. The chain uses TRBV7-9 and TRBJ2-3; 9 bases agree with TRBD2. Trimming removed 1 base from V and 6 bases from J; junction bases left unmatched: 8. The germline CDR1 and CDR2 sequences are SEHNR and FQNEAQ (reference sequence). There are 16 residues in the CDR3.

The CDR3 reads CASSPPPVDTQYF. CDR3 DNA: TGTGCCAGCTCACCCCCTCCCGTCGATACGCAGTATTTT. The chain combines TRBV18 with TRBJ2-3; D gene unclear. Germline assignment: CDR1 KGHSH and CDR2 LQKENI. The CDR3 loop spans 13 amino acids. Between the trimmed V and J ends, which lost 3 bases and 6 bases, there was a span of 10 bases.

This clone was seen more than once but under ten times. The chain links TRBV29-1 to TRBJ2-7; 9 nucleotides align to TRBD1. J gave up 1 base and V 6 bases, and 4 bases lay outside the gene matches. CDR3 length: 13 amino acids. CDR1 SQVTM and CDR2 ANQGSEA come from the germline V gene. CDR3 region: CSVDRGASYEQYF. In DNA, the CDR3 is TGCAGCGTAGACAGGGGGGCTTCCTACGAGCAGTACTTC.

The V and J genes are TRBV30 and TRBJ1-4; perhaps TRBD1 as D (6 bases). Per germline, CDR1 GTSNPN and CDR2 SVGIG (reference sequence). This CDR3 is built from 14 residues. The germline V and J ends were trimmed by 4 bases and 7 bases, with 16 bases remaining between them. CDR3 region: CAWNLQGVSEKLFF. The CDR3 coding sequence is TGTGCCTGGAACCTACAGGGAGTAAGTGAAAAACTGTTTTTT.

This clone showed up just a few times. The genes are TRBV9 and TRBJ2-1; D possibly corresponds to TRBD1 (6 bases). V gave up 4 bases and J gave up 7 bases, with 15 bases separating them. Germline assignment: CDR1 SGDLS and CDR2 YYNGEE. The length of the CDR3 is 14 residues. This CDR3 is CASSPATGLNEQFF. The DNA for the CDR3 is TGTGCCAGCAGCCCGGCCACAGGGTTAAATGAGCAGTTCTTC.

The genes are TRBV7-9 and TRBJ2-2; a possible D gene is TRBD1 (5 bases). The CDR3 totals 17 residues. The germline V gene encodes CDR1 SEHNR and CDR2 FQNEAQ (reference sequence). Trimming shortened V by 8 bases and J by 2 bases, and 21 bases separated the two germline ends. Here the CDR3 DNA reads TGTGCCAGCGTCCACCTCGTAGGACACGTCAACACCGGGGAGCTGTTTTTT. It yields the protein CASVHLVGHVNTGELFF. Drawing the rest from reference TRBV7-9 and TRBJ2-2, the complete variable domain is DTGVSQNPRHKITKRGQNVTFRCDPISEHNRLYWYRQTLGQGPEFLTYFQNEAQLEKSRLLSDRFSAERPKGSFSTLEIQRTEQGDSAMYLCASVHLVGHVNTGELFFGEGSRLTVL.

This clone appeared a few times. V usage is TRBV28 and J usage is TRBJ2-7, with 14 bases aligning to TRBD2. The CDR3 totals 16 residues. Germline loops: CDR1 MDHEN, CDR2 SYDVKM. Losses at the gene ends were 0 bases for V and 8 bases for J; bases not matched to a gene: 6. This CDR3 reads CASSLWPGLAGAQQYF. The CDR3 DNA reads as TGTGCCAGCAGTTTATGGCCGGGACTAGCGGGAGCCCAGCAGTACTTC.

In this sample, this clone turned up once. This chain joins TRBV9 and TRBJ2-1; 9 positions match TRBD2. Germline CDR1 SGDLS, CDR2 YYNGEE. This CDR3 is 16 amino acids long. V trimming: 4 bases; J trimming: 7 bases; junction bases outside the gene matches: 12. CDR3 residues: CASSWDSGSRTNEQFF. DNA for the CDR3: TGTGCCAGCAGCTGGGATAGCGGGAGTAGGACGAATGAGCAGTTCTTC. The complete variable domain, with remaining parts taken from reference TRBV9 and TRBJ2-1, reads DSGVTQTPKHLITATGQRVTLRCSPRSGDLSVYWYQQSLDQGLQFLIQYYNGEERAKGNILERFSAQQFPDLHSELNLSSLELGDSALYFCASSWDSGSRTNEQFFGPGTRLTVL.

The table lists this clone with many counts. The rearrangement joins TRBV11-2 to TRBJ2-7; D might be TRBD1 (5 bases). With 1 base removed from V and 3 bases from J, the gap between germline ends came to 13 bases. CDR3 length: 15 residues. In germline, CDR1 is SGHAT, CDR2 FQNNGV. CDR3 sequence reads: CASSLGQPKFYEQYF. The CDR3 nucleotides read TGTGCCAGCAGCTTAGGACAGCCAAAATTCTACGAGCAGTACTTC.

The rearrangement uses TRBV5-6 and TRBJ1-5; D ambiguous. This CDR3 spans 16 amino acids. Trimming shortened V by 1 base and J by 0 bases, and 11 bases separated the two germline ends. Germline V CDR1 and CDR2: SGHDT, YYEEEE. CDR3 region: CASSLFQATSNQPQHF. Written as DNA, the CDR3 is TGTGCCAGCAGCTTGTTTCAGGCTACTAGCAATCAGCCCCAGCATTTT.

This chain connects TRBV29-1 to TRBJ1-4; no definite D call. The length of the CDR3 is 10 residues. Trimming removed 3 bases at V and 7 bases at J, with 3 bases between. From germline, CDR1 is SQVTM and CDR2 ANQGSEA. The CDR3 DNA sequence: TGCAGCGTTGAGAGTGAAAAACTGTTTTTT. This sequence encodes CSVESEKLFF.

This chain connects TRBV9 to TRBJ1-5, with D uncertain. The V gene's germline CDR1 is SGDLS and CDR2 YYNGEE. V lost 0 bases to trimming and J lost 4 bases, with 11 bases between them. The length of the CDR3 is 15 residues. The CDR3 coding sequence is TGTGCCAGCAGCGTAGCAGTAAACACAAATCAGCCCCAGCATTTT. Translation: CASSVAVNTNQPQHF.

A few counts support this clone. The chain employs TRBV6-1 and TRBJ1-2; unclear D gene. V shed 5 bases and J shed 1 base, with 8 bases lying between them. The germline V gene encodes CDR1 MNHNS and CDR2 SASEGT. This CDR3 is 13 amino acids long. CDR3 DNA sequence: TGTGCCAGCAGTAGCGACGGTAACTATGGCTACACCTTC. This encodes CASSSDGNYGYTF.

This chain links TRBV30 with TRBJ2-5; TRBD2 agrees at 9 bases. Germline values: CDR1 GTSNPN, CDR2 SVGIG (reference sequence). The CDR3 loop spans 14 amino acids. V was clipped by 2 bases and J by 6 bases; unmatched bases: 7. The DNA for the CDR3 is TGTGCCTGGAGTATAGGACTAGCGACACAGACCCAGTACTTC. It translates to CAWSIGLATQTQYF.

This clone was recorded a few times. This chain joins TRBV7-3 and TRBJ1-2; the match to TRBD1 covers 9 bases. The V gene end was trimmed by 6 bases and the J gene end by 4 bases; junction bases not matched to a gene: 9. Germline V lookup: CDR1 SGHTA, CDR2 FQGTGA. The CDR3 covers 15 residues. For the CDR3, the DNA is TGTGCCAGCAGGGTCACAGGGACAGGGACCTATGGCTACACCTTC. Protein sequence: CASRVTGTGTYGYTF.

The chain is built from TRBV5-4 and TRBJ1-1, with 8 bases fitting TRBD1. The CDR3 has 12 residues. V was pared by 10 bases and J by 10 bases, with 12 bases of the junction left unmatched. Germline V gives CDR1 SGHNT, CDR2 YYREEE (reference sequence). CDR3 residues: CAVHQGAGVAFF. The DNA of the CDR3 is TGTGCCGTTCATCAGGGGGCAGGTGTAGCTTTCTTT.

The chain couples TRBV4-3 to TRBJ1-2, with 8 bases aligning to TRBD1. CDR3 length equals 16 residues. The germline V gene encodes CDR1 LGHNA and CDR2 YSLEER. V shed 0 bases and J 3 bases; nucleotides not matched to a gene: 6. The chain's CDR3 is CASSQDGRGLDYGYTF. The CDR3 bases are TGCGCCAGCAGCCAAGATGGCAGGGGGCTAGACTATGGCTACACCTTC.

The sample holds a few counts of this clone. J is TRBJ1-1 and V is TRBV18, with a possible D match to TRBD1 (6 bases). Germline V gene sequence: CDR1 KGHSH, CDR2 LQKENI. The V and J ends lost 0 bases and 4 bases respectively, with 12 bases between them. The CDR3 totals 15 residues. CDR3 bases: TGTGCCAGCTCACCACCGAGGGCCAGGGGCACTGAAGCTTTCTTT. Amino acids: CASSPPRARGTEAFF.

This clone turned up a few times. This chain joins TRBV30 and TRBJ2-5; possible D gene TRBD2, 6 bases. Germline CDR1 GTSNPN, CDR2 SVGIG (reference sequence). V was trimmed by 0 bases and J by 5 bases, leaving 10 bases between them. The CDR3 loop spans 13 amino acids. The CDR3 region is CAWSVGGSETQYF. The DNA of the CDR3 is TGTGCCTGGAGTGTAGGAGGGTCGGAGACCCAGTACTTC. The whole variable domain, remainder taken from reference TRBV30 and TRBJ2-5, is SQTIHQWPATLVQPVGSPLSLECTVEGTSNPNLYWYRQAAGRGLQLLFYSVGIGQISSEVPQNLSASRPQDRQFILSSKKLLLSDSGFYLCAWSVGGSETQYFGPGTRLLVL.